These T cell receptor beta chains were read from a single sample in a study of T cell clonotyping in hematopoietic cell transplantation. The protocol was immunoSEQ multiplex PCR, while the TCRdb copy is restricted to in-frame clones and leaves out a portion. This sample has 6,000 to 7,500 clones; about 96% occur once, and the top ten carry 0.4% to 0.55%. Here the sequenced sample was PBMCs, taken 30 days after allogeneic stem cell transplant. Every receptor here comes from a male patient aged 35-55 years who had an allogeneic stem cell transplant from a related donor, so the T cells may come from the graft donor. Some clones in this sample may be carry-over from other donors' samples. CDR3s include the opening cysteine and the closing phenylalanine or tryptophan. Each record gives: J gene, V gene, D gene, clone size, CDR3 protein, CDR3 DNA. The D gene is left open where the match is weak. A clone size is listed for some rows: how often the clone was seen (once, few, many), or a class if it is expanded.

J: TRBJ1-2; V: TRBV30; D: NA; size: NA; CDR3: CAWSLGSGAGYTF; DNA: TGTGCCTGGAGTCTTGGCTCCGGTGCTGGCTACACCTTC
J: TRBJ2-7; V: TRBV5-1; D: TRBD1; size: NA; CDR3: CASSWGTGYYEQYF; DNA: TGCGCCAGCAGCTGGGGGACAGGGTACTACGAGCAGTACTTC
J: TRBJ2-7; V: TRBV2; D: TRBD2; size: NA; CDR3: CASRRGGSGDYEQYF; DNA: TGTGCCAGCAGAAGGGGCGGGAGTGGGGACTACGAGCAGTACTTC
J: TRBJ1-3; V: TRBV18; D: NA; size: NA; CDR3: CASSLPTGFSGNTIYF; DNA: TGTGCCAGCTCACTCCCGACGGGTTTCTCTGGAAACACCATATATTTT
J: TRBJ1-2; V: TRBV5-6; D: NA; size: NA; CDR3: CASSADRNYGYTF; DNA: TGTGCCAGCAGTGCCGACAGAAACTATGGCTACACCTTC
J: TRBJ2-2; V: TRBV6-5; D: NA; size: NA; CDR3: CASSYSVGGELFF; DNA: TGTGCCAGCAGTTACTCGGTTGGGGGGGAGCTGTTTTTT
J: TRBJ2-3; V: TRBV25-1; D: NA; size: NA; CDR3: CASSPGTDTQYF; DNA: TGTGCCAGCAGTCCCGGGACAGATACGCAGTATTTT
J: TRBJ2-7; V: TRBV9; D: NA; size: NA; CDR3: CASSPSSYEQYF; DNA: TGTGCCAGCAGCCCTAGCTCCTACGAGCAGTACTTC
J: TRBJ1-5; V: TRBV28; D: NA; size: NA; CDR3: CASSGGLSNQPQHF; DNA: TGTGCCAGCAGCGGGGGTCTGAGCAATCAGCCCCAGCATTTT
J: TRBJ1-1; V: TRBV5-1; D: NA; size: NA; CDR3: CASSLDRSYGTEAFF; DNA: TGCGCCAGCAGCCTCGACAGAAGCTACGGCACTGAAGCTTTCTTT
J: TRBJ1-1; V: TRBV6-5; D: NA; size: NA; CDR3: CASSSTNTQNTEAFF; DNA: TGTGCCAGCAGTTCAACCAATACACAGAACACTGAAGCTTTCTTT
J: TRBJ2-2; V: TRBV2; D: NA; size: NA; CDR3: CASGDPGELFF; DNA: TGTGCCAGCGGAGACCCCGGGGAGCTGTTTTTT
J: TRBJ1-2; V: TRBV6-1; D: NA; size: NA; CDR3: CASSPRDGDGYTF; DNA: TGTGCCAGTTCCCCGAGGGACGGAGATGGCTACACCTTC
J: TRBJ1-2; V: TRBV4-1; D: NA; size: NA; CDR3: CASSQDKPLIYGYTF; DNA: TGCGCCAGCAGCCAAGATAAGCCACTGATCTATGGCTACACCTTC
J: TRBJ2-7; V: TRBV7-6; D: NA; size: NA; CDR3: CASSLDRGPYEQYF; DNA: TGTGCCAGCAGCTTAGATAGGGGACCGTACGAGCAGTACTTC
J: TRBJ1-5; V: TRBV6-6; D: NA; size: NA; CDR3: CASSYDRGDGQPQHF; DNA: TGTGCCAGCAGTTACGACCGGGGTGATGGTCAGCCCCAGCATTTT
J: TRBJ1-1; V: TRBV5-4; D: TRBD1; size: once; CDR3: CASSPRGGEQGNTEAFF; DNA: TGTGCCAGCAGCCCCAGGGGGGGGGAACAGGGGAACACTGAAGCTTTCTTT
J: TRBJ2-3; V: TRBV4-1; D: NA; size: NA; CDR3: CASSQAAGPGDTQYF; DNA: TGCGCCAGCAGCCAAGCGGCAGGGCCCGGAGATACGCAGTATTTT
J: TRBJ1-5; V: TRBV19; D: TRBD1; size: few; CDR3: CASSIWTGDQPQHF; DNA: TGTGCCAGTAGTATTTGGACAGGGGATCAGCCCCAGCATTTT
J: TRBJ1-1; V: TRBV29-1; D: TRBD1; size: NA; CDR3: CSVERDSEAFF; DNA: TGCAGCGTTGAAAGGGACAGTGAAGCTTTCTTT
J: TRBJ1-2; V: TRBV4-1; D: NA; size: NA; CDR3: CASSQVNGVYGYTF; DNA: TGCGCCAGCAGCCAAGTGAACGGTGTCTATGGCTACACCTTC
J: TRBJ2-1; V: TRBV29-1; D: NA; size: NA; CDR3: CSVEKAGNEQFF; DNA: TGCAGCGTTGAAAAAGCTGGGAATGAGCAGTTCTTC
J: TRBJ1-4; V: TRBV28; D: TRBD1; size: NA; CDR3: CASRRTGRPREKLFF; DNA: TGTGCCAGCAGGCGGACAGGGAGGCCTAGGGAAAAACTGTTTTTT
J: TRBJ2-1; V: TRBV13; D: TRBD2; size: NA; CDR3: CASSIGLEHYNEQFF; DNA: TGTGCCAGCAGCATTGGACTAGAACACTACAATGAGCAGTTCTTC
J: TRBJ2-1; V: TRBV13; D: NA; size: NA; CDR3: CASSLFGTGGFYNEQFF; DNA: TGTGCCAGCAGCTTATTCGGGACGGGGGGCTTCTACAATGAGCAGTTCTTC
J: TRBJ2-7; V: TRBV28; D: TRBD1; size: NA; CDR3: CASSRQGYEQYF; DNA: TGTGCCAGCAGCCGACAGGGCTACGAGCAGTACTTC
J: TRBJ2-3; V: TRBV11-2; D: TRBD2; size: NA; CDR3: CASSLGRGRGAPTDTQYF; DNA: TGTGCCAGCAGCTTAGGCCGGGGGCGGGGGGCACCCACAGATACGCAGTATTTT
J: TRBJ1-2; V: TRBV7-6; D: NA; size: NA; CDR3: CASSPLGGVGYGYTF; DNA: TGTGCCAGCAGTCCCCTCGGAGGGGTGGGGTATGGCTACACCTTC